Presented here are 18 T cell receptor beta chains from one specimen sequenced in a study of cytomegalovirus exposure and HLA in healthy donors. PCR primers comprised 60 Vbeta and 13 Jbeta primers. Generated by immunoSEQ multiplex PCR, the TCRdb table keeps only in-frame clones and is missing some. The sample records about 160,000 clones, around four fifths being singletons. The sequencing sample was made of PBMCs. All receptors come from a female donor in good health and CMV-seronegative.

This clone was counted a few times. This chain links TRBV2 with TRBJ1-5, with 9 bases matching TRBD1. The length of the CDR3 is 14 residues. Per the germline V gene, CDR1 is SNHLY and CDR2 is FYNNEI. Trimming took 3 bases from V and 7 from J; bases not matched to a gene: 4. The CDR3 DNA reads as TGTGCCAGCAGTGAGTTGACAGGGGGACAGCCCCAGCATTTT. This sequence encodes CASSELTGGQPQHF.

This clone showed up just a few times. The chain has TRBV7-9 and TRBJ1-2; D might be TRBD1 (6 bases). This CDR3 is 16 amino acids long. V shed 1 base and J shed 7 bases, with 19 bases lying between them. The germline V gene encodes CDR1 SEHNR and CDR2 FQNEAQ (reference sequence). CDR3 bases: TGTGCCAGCAGCTTAGGGGGAGGGGGGCTTGGATCTGGCTACACCTTC. Translating it yields CASSLGGGGLGSGYTF.

This clone was observed a handful of times. J is TRBJ2-6 and V is TRBV5-1, with 10 bases identical to TRBD2. The CDR3 sequence is 17 residues long. Looked up from germline, CDR1 is SGHRS and CDR2 is YFSETQ. J gave up 1 base and V 3 bases, and 4 bases lay outside the gene matches. The chain's CDR3 is CASSSIAGGSGANVLTF. In DNA, the CDR3 is TGCGCCAGCAGCTCTATAGCGGGAGGATCTGGGGCCAACGTCCTGACTTTC.

V gene TRBV19 combines with J gene TRBJ1-2, with D maybe TRBD1 (5 bases). Trimming removed 3 bases at V and 7 bases at J, with 12 bases between. Germline CDR1 and CDR2: LNHDA and SQIVND (reference sequence). The length of the CDR3 is 13 residues. This CDR3 is CASSIQGSGGYTF. Here the CDR3 DNA reads TGTGCCAGTAGTATCCAGGGCTCGGGTGGCTACACCTTC.

The chain employs TRBV2 and TRBJ2-2; possible D gene TRBD1, 6 bases. This CDR3 comprises 17 residues. Trimming removed 7 bases from V and 3 bases from J, with 21 bases in between. Germline V gene sequence: CDR1 SNHLY, CDR2 FYNNEI. CDR3 nucleotide sequence: TGTGCCAGCAATCGGCAGGGGCTCGATTCGCACACCGGGGAGCTGTTTTTT. Protein sequence: CASNRQGLDSHTGELFF.

A note on this clone: The junction differs from germline at one of its ends, possibly a read error. The gene calls are TRBV27 and TRBJ2-5; 11 nucleotides match TRBD1. The end of the DNA is better explained by TRBJ2-7, so the J call may be wrong. The CDR3 is 14 amino acids. Germline CDR1 is MNHEY and CDR2 is SMNVEV (reference sequence). CDR3 amino acids: CASRWTGGSHEQYF. CDR3 coding DNA: TGTGCCAGCAGATGGACAGGGGGCTCCCACGAGCAGTACTTC.

The chain is built from TRBV6-1 and TRBJ2-5; D is possibly TRBD1 (6 bases). The CDR3 runs to 14 residues. Per germline, CDR1 MNHNS and CDR2 SASEGT. V shed 6 bases and J shed 4 bases, with 15 bases lying between them. In DNA form, the CDR3 reads TGTGCCAGCAGCACAGGGCCCAGGGGAGAGACCCAGTACTTC. Translation gives CASSTGPRGETQYF.

The chain carries TRBV7-2 and TRBJ2-7, with no clear D. From germline, CDR1 is SGHTA and CDR2 FQGNSA. The CDR3 covers 14 residues. V was pared by 2 bases and J by 2 bases, with 10 bases between. The CDR3 sequence is CASSLLPGPYEQYF. CDR3 DNA: TGTGCCAGCAGCTTACTTCCAGGTCCCTACGAGCAGTACTTC.

The CDR3 reads CASSPDRGYGYTF. The CDR3 DNA reads as TGTGCCAGCAGCCCTGACAGGGGCTATGGCTACACCTTC. The rearrangement uses TRBV5-4 and TRBJ1-2; TRBD1 matches at 8 bases. Trimming cost V 4 bases and J 4 bases; bases outside gene matches: 3. Germline lookup yields CDR1 SGHNT and CDR2 YYREEE (reference sequence). The CDR3 has 13 amino acids.

This clone was recorded once. The chain links TRBV9 to TRBJ2-5; D call uncertain. The CDR3 length is 15 residues. The V gene's germline CDR1 is SGDLS and CDR2 YYNGEE. The V gene lost 3 bases and the J gene lost 5 bases, with 17 bases spanning the gap. CDR3 in DNA: TGTGCCAGCAGCGCCTTAGCCACCCTCGGGGAGACCCAGTACTTC. Translating gives CASSALATLGETQYF.

CDR3 amino acids: CASSELAGAYNEQFF. CDR3 DNA sequence: TGTGCCAGCAGTGAATTGGCGGGAGCCTACAATGAGCAGTTCTTC. The V and J genes are TRBV25-1 and TRBJ2-1; 7 bases are a match to TRBD2. Germline V gives CDR1 MGHDK, CDR2 SYGVNS. This CDR3 has 15 amino acids. V lost 1 base and J lost 2; bases outside the gene matches: 2.

This sequence joins TRBV2 and TRBJ1-1; 8 bases align to TRBD1. V shed 4 bases and J 7 bases; nucleotides not matched to a gene: 5. Germline V gene lookup returns CDR1 SNHLY and CDR2 FYNNEI. The length of the CDR3 is 13 residues. DNA for the CDR3: TGTGCCAGCAGTGCGGACAGGGCGGGTGAAGCTTTCTTT. The encoded protein is CASSADRAGEAFF.

In this sample, this clone turned up once. The chain employs TRBV7-2 and TRBJ1-5, with D possibly matching TRBD1 (6 bases). The length of the CDR3 is 15 residues. Looked up from germline, CDR1 is SGHTA and CDR2 is FQGNSA. V lost 4 bases to trimming and J lost 5 bases, with 15 bases between them. The CDR3 nucleotides are TGTGCCAGCAGCTCAAGCACAGGGTTCTATCAGCCCCAGCATTTT. It yields the protein CASSSSTGFYQPQHF.

The chain combines TRBV19 with TRBJ2-2; D is uncertain. Germline V gives CDR1 LNHDA, CDR2 SQIVND (reference sequence). This CDR3 region has 14 residues. V dropped 0 bases and J dropped 7 bases, with 9 bases sitting between them. This chain's CDR3 is CASSIDTENGELFF. For the CDR3, the DNA is TGTGCCAGTAGTATAGATACGGAGAACGGGGAGCTGTTTTTT.

This clone is a singleton in its sample. The rearrangement uses TRBV27 and TRBJ2-3; 7 bases match TRBD1. This CDR3 has 15 residues. Trimming took 5 bases from V and 0 from J; bases not matched to a gene: 5. CDR1 is MNHEY, CDR2 SMNVEV, per germline (reference sequence). The CDR3 nucleotides are TGTGCCAGCAGTCCCCGGACAGGTAGCACAGATACGCAGTATTTT. This codes for CASSPRTGSTDTQYF.

CDR3 nucleotide sequence: TGTGCCAGCAGCTCCTGGACTGGTTATGGCTACACCTTC. Amino acid sequence: CASSSWTGYGYTF. This chain connects TRBV14 to TRBJ1-2; D gene ambiguous. V lost 5 bases and J lost 5, with 12 bases in between. In germline, CDR1 is SGHDN, CDR2 FVKESK. CDR3 size: 13 residues.

V and J are TRBV6-4 and TRBJ1-2; TRBD1 matches 9 bases. Per germline, CDR1 MRHNA and CDR2 SNTAGT. The CDR3 length is 13 residues. V was clipped by 3 bases and J by 8 bases; unmatched bases: 4. The DNA of the CDR3 is TGTGCCAGCAGTGAAGACAGGGGGGGAGGCTACACCTTC. Its translation is CASSEDRGGGYTF.

Concerning this clone: At the DNA level, this CDR3 is encoded by other sequences in the same sample as well. The chain combines TRBV6-1 with TRBJ1-2; D remains unclear. Per the germline V gene, CDR1 is MNHNS and CDR2 is SASEGT. V was cut by 0 bases and J by 2 bases, with 7 bases left in between. There are 14 residues in the CDR3. The CDR3: CASSEAPGNYGYTF. The CDR3 DNA reads TGTGCCAGCAGTGAAGCGCCTGGCAACTATGGCTACACCTTC.